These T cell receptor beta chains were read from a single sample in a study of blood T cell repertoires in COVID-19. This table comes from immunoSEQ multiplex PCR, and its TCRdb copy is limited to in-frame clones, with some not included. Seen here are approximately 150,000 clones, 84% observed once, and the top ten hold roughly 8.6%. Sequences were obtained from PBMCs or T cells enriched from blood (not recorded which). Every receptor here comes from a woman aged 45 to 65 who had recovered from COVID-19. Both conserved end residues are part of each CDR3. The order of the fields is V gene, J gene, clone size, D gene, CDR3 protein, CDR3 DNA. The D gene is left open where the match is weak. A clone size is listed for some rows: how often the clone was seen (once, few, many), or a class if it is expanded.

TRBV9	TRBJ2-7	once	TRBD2	CASSVGLAGVGTVYEQYF	TGTGCCAGCAGCGTAGGGCTAGCGGGAGTAGGAACAGTCTACGAGCAGTACTTC
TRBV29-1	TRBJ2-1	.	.	CSDQLEAQFF	TGCAGCGACCAACTAGAGGCGCAGTTCTTC
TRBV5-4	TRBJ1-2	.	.	CASSLVQGTPYGYTF	TGTGCCAGCAGCTTGGTACAGGGAACCCCCTATGGCTACACCTTC
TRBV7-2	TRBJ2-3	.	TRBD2	CASRTGTSGRASTDTQYF	TGTGCCAGCAGAACCGGGACTAGCGGGAGGGCCTCAACAGATACGCAGTATTTT
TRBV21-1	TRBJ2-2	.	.	CASSKQTDRGHTGELFF	TGTGCCAGCAGCAAACAAACCGACAGGGGGCACACCGGGGAGCTGTTTTTT
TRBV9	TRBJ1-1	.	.	CASSVGSTGRGDTEAFF	TGTGCCAGCAGCGTAGGGTCAACGGGTCGGGGGGACACTGAAGCTTTCTTT
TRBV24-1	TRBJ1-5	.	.	CATSDFPDQPQHF	TGTGCCACCAGTGATTTCCCGGATCAGCCCCAGCATTTT
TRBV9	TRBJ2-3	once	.	CASSVGSVNTDTQYF	TGTGCCAGCAGCGTAGGGAGTGTAAACACAGATACGCAGTATTTT
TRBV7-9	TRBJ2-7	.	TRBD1	CASSRDRAYEQYF	TGTGCCAGCAGCCGGGACAGGGCCTACGAGCAGTACTTC
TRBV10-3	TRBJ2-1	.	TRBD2	CAIRAPGSGSNNEQFF	TGTGCCATCAGGGCCCCGGGAAGCGGGAGTAACAATGAGCAGTTCTTC
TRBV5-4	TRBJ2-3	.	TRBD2	CASSQKGGGADTQYF	TGTGCCAGCAGCCAAAAGGGCGGGGGTGCAGATACGCAGTATTTT
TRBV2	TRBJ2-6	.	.	CASSTRAPSGANVLTF	TGTGCCAGCAGTACTAGGGCACCTTCTGGGGCCAACGTCCTGACTTTC
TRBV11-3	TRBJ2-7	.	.	CASSSTGSYEQYF	TGTGCCAGCAGCTCCACGGGATCCTACGAGCAGTACTTC
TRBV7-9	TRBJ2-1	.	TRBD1	CASTIATGIYNEQFF	TGTGCCAGCACCATCGCGACAGGGATTTACAATGAGCAGTTCTTC
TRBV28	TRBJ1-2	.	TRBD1	CASSVQGVYGYTF	TGTGCCAGCAGTGTACAGGGGGTCTATGGCTACACCTTC
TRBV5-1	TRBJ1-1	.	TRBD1	CASSFGVDRGRTEAFF	TGCGCCAGCAGCTTCGGAGTGGACAGGGGAAGGACTGAAGCTTTCTTT
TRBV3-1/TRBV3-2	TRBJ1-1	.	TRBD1	CASRYQGEPEAFF	TGTGCCAGCAGATATCAGGGGGAACCTGAAGCTTTCTTT
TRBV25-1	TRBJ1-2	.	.	CASSGAGDINYGYTF	TGTGCCAGCAGTGGAGCGGGTGATATAAACTATGGCTACACCTTC
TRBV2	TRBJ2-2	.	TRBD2	CASTFSGGVGELFF	TGTGCCAGCACCTTCTCCGGGGGGGTCGGGGAGCTGTTTTTT
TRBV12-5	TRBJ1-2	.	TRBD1	CASGLGPDRVGYTF	TGTGCTAGTGGTTTGGGACCCGACAGGGTTGGCTACACCTTC
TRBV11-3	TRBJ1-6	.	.	CASSPLLGQGRALHF	TGTGCCAGCAGCCCTCTCCTCGGTCAGGGTAGGGCCCTCCACTTT
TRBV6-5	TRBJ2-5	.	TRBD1	CASRLTGGRAQYF	TGTGCCAGCAGATTGACAGGGGGGCGGGCCCAGTACTTC
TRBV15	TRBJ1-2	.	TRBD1	CATSSLSYRGIYGYTF	TGTGCCACCAGCAGTCTATCGTACAGGGGGATCTATGGCTACACCTTC
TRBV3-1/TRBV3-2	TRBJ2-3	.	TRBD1	CASSQLTPYQQGICTDTQYF	TGTGCCAGCAGCCAACTAACCCCATATCAACAGGGGATCTGCACAGATACGCAGTATTTT
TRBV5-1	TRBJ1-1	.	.	CASTPRVGDTEAFF	TGCGCCAGCACCCCACGGGTAGGGGACACTGAAGCTTTCTTT
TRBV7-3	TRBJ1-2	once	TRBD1	CASSFMTGEGYTF	TGTGCCAGCAGTTTTATGACAGGGGAAGGCTACACCTTC
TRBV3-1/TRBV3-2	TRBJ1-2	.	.	CASSQAGSGYTF	TGTGCCAGCAGCCAAGCGGGGTCGGGCTACACCTTC
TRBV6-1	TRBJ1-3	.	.	CASSESFSGNTIYF	TGTGCCAGCAGTGAGTCCTTCTCTGGAAACACCATATATTTT
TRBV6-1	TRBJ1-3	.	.	CASSDVQVRFGNTIYF	TGTGCCAGCAGTGACGTTCAGGTCCGCTTCGGAAACACCATATATTTT
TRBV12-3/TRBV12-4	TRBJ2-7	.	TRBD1	CASSTPGTGVYF	TGTGCCAGCAGTACACCCGGGACAGGGGTATACTTC
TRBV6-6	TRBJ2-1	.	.	CASSYSSLGNEQFF	TGTGCCAGCAGTTACTCATCACTAGGGAATGAGCAGTTCTTC
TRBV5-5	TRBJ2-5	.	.	CASSSRAGETQYF	TGTGCCAGCAGCTCCAGGGCTGGAGAGACCCAGTACTTC
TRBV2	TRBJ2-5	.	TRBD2	CASKLGLAEETQYF	TGTGCCAGCAAATTGGGACTAGCGGAAGAGACCCAGTACTTC
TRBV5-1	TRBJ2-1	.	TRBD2	CASTRTGGGAGEQFF	TGCGCCAGCACGCGGACCGGCGGGGGGGCCGGGGAGCAGTTCTTC
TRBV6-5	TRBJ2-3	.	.	CASSRGRGIDTQYF	TGTGCCAGCTCTAGGGGAAGAGGTATAGATACGCAGTATTTT
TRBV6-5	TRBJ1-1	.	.	CATQFQGSTEAFF	TGTGCCACCCAGTTTCAGGGTAGTACTGAAGCTTTCTTT
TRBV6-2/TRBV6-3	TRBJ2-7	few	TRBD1	CASSYALGQGAYEQYF	TGTGCCAGCAGTTACGCCCTGGGACAGGGGGCCTACGAGCAGTACTTC
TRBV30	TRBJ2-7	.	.	CAWSVRGASYEQYF	TGTGCCTGGAGTGTACGCGGTGCTTCCTACGAGCAGTACTTC
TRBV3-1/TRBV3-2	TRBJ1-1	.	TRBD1	CASSRGQDDTEAFF	TGTGCCAGCAGCCGGGGACAGGACGACACTGAAGCTTTCTTT
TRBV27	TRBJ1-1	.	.	CASSLEAGKRAFF	TGTGCCAGCAGTTTAGAGGCAGGGAAGAGGGCTTTCTTT
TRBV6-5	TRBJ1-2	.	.	CASSFSPGENYGYTF	TGTGCCAGCAGTTTCTCCCCGGGGGAGAACTATGGCTACACCTTC
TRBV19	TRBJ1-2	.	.	CASSISTNNYGYTF	TGTGCCAGTAGTATCTCCACTAATAACTATGGCTACACCTTC
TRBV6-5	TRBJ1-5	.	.	CASSPGQHQPQHF	TGTGCCAGCAGCCCAGGACAGCATCAGCCCCAGCATTTT
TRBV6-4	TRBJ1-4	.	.	CASRYKQVATNEKLFF	TGTGCCAGCCGCTATAAACAGGTTGCAACTAATGAAAAACTGTTTTTT
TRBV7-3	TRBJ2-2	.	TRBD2	CASSPSGTLTGELFF	TGTGCCAGCAGCCCAAGCGGGACTCTCACCGGGGAGCTGTTTTTT
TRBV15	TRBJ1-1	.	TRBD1	CATRSGTGRTEAFF	TGTGCCACCAGGTCCGGGACAGGGAGAACTGAAGCTTTCTTT
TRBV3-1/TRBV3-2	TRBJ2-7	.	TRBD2	CASSPPGLAGSYEQYF	TGTGCCAGCAGCCCGCCGGGACTAGCGGGGTCCTACGAGCAGTACTTC
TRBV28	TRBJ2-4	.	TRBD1	CASRLGQGKNIQYF	TGTGCCAGCAGACTCGGACAGGGCAAAAACATTCAGTACTTC
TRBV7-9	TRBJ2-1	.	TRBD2	CASSGAGDSYNEQFF	TGTGCCAGCAGCGGCGCGGGAGACTCCTACAATGAGCAGTTCTTC
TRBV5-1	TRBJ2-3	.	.	CASNREWGTDTQYF	TGCGCCAGCAATCGGGAGTGGGGCACAGATACGCAGTATTTT
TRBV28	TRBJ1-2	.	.	CASSYNGYTF	TGTGCCAGCAGTTATAATGGCTACACCTTC
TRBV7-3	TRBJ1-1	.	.	CASSPFPNTEAFF	TGTGCCAGCAGCCCCTTCCCGAACACTGAAGCTTTCTTT
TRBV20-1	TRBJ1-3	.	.	CSARAMNTIYF	TGCAGTGCTAGAGCTATGAACACCATATATTTT
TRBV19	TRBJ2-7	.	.	CASSIVSGTGLYEQYF	TGTGCCAGTAGTATAGTAAGTGGAACAGGCCTCTACGAGCAGTACTTC
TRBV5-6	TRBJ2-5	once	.	CASSIIGAGETQYF	TGTGCCAGCAGCATAATAGGGGCTGGCGAGACCCAGTACTTC
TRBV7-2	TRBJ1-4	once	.	CASSPFFGATNEKLFF	TGTGCCAGCAGTCCCTTTTTTGGAGCAACTAATGAAAAACTGTTTTTT
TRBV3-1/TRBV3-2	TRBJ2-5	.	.	CASSQDTGGETQYF	TGTGCCAGCAGCCAAGATACGGGCGGGGAGACCCAGTACTTC
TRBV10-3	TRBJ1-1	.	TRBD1	CAISPGTGGNTEAFF	TGTGCCATCAGTCCCGGGACAGGGGGGAACACTGAAGCTTTCTTT